This TCR beta chain emerged from a study of cytomegalovirus exposure and HLA in healthy donors. Trimming pared 1 base from V and 4 bases from J, leaving 13 bases between. The CDR3 consists of 15 residues. Germline lookup yields CDR1 SNHLY and CDR2 FYNNEI. The count of this clone is one. The PCR contained 60 Vbeta and 13 Jbeta primers. Some clones are missing from TCRdb's copy, which holds only in-frame ones; the method was immunoSEQ multiplex PCR. Here the sample spans 150,000 to 200,000 clones, around 67% being singletons. The chain carries TRBV2 and TRBJ1-1, with D perhaps TRBD1 (5 bases). The source material was PBMCs. The receptor's source is a woman aged 18-35 years in good health and CMV-seropositive. The CDR3 DNA follows: TGTGCCAGCAGTGAAGGTATGGGGCTAGGCACTGAAGCTTTCTTT. This translates into CASSEGMGLGTEAFF.